This passage covers 25 T cell receptor beta chains from one sample sequenced in a study of T cell clones after liver transplantation. Sequencing was performed with immunoSEQ multiplex PCR; in TCRdb, only in-frame clones are kept and a portion is missing. The sample holds some 110,000 clones, approximately 90% seen once. The starting material was CD4+ T cells from blood, obtained 12 months after liver transplant. Every receptor here comes from a human patient who received a liver transplant. Some of the T cells may derive from the graft donor.

The chain employs TRBV19 and TRBJ2-5, with 7 nucleotides matching TRBD2. Germline V gene sequence: CDR1 LNHDA, CDR2 SQIVND (reference sequence). The ends lost 0 bases at V and 5 bases at J; junction bases unmatched: 6. The CDR3 loop spans 15 amino acids. The CDR3 nucleotides are TGTGCCAGTAGTATAGATCGGGGGGTCGAGGAGACCCAGTACTTC. It yields the protein CASSIDRGVEETQYF.

The V gene is TRBV27, the J gene TRBJ2-2, with a weak D call TRBD2 (6 bases). Trimming stripped 5 bases from V and 5 bases from J, with 9 bases between. The CDR3 totals 13 residues. Germline loops: CDR1 MNHEY, CDR2 SMNVEV (reference sequence). Here the CDR3 DNA reads TGTGCCAGCAGTCTGGGGGGTACCGGGGAGCTGTTTTTT. Encoded protein: CASSLGGTGELFF.

The V gene is TRBV21-1, the J gene TRBJ2-7; TRBD2, as called in the table, went unchecked against the DNA. TRBV21-1 is a pseudogene. The CDR3 length is 15 residues. The CDR3 DNA is TGTGCCAGCAGCAAAAAGCGGGGGCCCTCCTACGAGCAGTACTTC. Encoded protein: CASSKKRGPSYEQYF.

The V and J genes are TRBV5-8 and TRBJ2-7, with TRBD2 matching 7 bases. The CDR3 length is 14 residues. Germline CDR1 and CDR2: SGHTS and YDEGEE. Trimming removed 0 bases from V and 6 bases from J; junction bases left unmatched: 6. The CDR3 nucleotides are TGTGCCAGCAGCTTGGTGGGAGGGACTGCCGAGCAGTACTTC. This encodes CASSLVGGTAEQYF.

V gene TRBV10-2 combines with J gene TRBJ1-1; 9 nucleotides line up with TRBD1. The CDR3 totals 14 residues. The trim removed 3 bases at V and 6 bases at J, leaving 5 bases unmatched. The germline gives CDR1 WSHSY, CDR2 SAAADI. The CDR3 coding sequence is TGCGCCAGCAGTGACACAGGGGGCAGGGCTGAAGCTTTCTTT. Amino acids: CASSDTGGRAEAFF.

The CDR3 DNA sequence: TGTGCCAGCAAGACCGGGCGGGGGGCGGACACTGAAGCTTTCTTT. It codes for CASKTGRGADTEAFF. This chain connects TRBV6-5 to TRBJ1-1, with D maybe TRBD1 (6 bases). The V gene's germline CDR1 is MNHEY and CDR2 SVGAGI. The CDR3 length is 15 residues. V gave up 7 bases and J gave up 3 bases, with 18 bases separating them.

The rearrangement links TRBV28 to TRBJ2-3, with D hard to call. Germline lookup yields CDR1 MDHEN and CDR2 SYDVKM. The CDR3 has 15 residues. The V end lost 5 bases, the J end lost 2 bases, and 14 bases lay between the germline ends. CDR3 DNA sequence: TGTGCCAGCAGTCCCCGTGGGGAAGTCACAGATACGCAGTATTTT. This translates into CASSPRGEVTDTQYF.

The V and J genes are TRBV29-1 and TRBJ2-2, with TRBD1 matching over 8 bases. The CDR3 totals 13 residues. Germline V gives CDR1 SQVTM, CDR2 ANQGSEA. V trimming: 6 bases; J trimming: 1 base; junction bases outside the gene matches: 1. CDR3 coding DNA: TGCAGCGTAGGGACAGGGAACACCGGGGAGCTGTTTTTT. Protein product: CSVGTGNTGELFF.

This rearrangement joins TRBV7-6 to TRBJ2-7, with 11 nucleotides matching TRBD2. CDR3 length equals 14 residues. Unmatched junction bases numbered 3, after V lost 5 bases and J lost 3 bases. Germline CDR1 reads SGHVS; CDR2 reads FNYEAQ. CDR3 sequence: CASSPGLAVYEQYF. The CDR3 bases are TGTGCCAGCAGCCCGGGACTAGCGGTCTACGAGCAGTACTTC. The complete variable domain, with remaining parts taken from reference TRBV7-6 and TRBJ2-7, reads GAGVSQSPRYKVTKRGQDVALRCDPISGHVSLYWYRQALGQGPEFLTYFNYEAQQDKSGLPNDRFSAERPEGSISTLTIQRTEQRDSAMYRCASSPGLAVYEQYFGPGTRLTVT.

DNA of the CDR3: TGCGCCAGCAGCCAACCCCCTCCCGGGTCCTACAATGAGCAGTTCTTC. Translated, it gives CASSQPPPGSYNEQFF. The V and J genes are TRBV4-1 and TRBJ2-1; D is unresolved. CDR1 and CDR2 (germline): MGHRA, YSYEKL. The CDR3 is 16 residues long. Trimming stripped 2 bases from V and 1 base from J, with 12 bases between.

The chain employs TRBV7-2 and TRBJ2-7, with 8 bases lining up with TRBD1. The CDR3 spans 15 residues. Germline V gives CDR1 SGHTA, CDR2 FQGNSA. Losses at the gene ends were 5 bases for V and 2 bases for J; bases not matched to a gene: 8. CDR3 bases: TGTGCCAGCAGCCGCACCGGGACAGGAGCCTACGAGCAGTACTTC. Translation: CASSRTGTGAYEQYF.

V usage is TRBV6-1 and J usage is TRBJ2-1; the D is unclear. The CDR3 contains 14 residues. Deletions cut 5 bases from V and 1 base from J, with 9 bases between. Germline CDR1 and CDR2: MNHNS and SASEGT. The CDR3, as DNA: TGTGCCAGCAGTTCTCCCGTGTCCTACAATGAGCAGTTCTTC. As protein: CASSSPVSYNEQFF.

This clone was seen only once. The chain employs TRBV14 and TRBJ2-7, with D hard to call. Germline CDR1 and CDR2: SGHDN and FVKESK. The CDR3 contains 13 residues. V shed 3 bases and J shed 0 bases, with 6 bases lying between them. Written as DNA, the CDR3 is TGTGCCAGCAGCCAGTTCGTCTCCTACGAGCAGTACTTC. It codes for CASSQFVSYEQYF.

The rearrangement links TRBV10-3 to TRBJ1-5; D gene uncertain. The CDR3 is made up of 14 amino acids. Per germline, CDR1 ENHRY and CDR2 SYGVKD. The V end was cut by 3 bases, the J end by 4 bases, with 10 bases between. The CDR3 DNA reads TGTGCCATCAGTGACTCGTCCCGTAATCAGCCCCAGCATTTT. Translation: CAISDSSRNQPQHF.

The rearrangement links TRBV5-4 to TRBJ2-5; TRBD2 agrees at 9 bases. CDR3 size: 14 residues. Germline loops: CDR1 SGHNT, CDR2 YYREEE (reference sequence). V lost 2 bases to trimming and J lost 5 bases; unmatched junction nucleotides: 4. In DNA form, the CDR3 reads TGTGCCAGCAGCTTTCGGAGCGGGAGGGAGACCCAGTACTTC. It yields the protein CASSFRSGRETQYF.

The J gene is TRBJ1-1, the V gene TRBV28; no definite D call. Germline V gene lookup returns CDR1 MDHEN and CDR2 SYDVKM. Trimming left V 4 bases short and J 1 base short, with 10 bases between. The CDR3 sequence is 14 residues long. This chain's CDR3 is CASSSQRPNTEAFF. CDR3 nucleotide sequence: TGTGCCAGCAGTTCCCAGAGACCGAACACTGAAGCTTTCTTT.

This clone was detected once. J is TRBJ2-6 and V is TRBV5-1, with 7 bases aligning to TRBD1. Per the germline V gene, CDR1 is SGHRS and CDR2 is YFSETQ. V lost 4 bases, J lost 0 bases, and 4 bases stayed unmatched. This CDR3 has 16 amino acids. The CDR3 DNA reads TGCGCCAGCAGCCCGGGACAGCACTCTGGGGCCAACGTCCTGACTTTC. Protein product: CASSPGQHSGANVLTF.

The chain has TRBV6-4 and TRBJ1-5; possible D gene TRBD1, 5 bases. Germline values: CDR1 MRHNA, CDR2 SNTAGT. This CDR3 has 13 amino acids. Deletions cut 3 bases from V and 4 bases from J, with 7 bases between. The CDR3 here is CASSEGQNQPQHF. As DNA, the CDR3 is TGTGCCAGCAGTGAGGGGCAGAATCAGCCCCAGCATTTT.

The chain combines TRBV7-2 with TRBJ2-3, with 7 bases that match TRBD2. Germline V gene lookup returns CDR1 SGHTA and CDR2 FQGNSA. V gave up 0 bases and J gave up 4 bases; unmatched junction bases: 4. This CDR3 has 15 amino acids. CDR3 bases: TGTGCCAGCAGCTTAGCTGGGGGGGGTGCAGATACGCAGTATTTT. It specifies CASSLAGGGADTQYF.

This chain connects TRBV11-3 to TRBJ1-3, with TRBD1 matching 7 bases. CDR3 length equals 15 residues. Looked up from germline, CDR1 is SGHNT and CDR2 is YENEEA. With V trimmed by 5 bases and J by 2 bases, 6 bases remained unmatched. CDR3 residues: CASSVTGVAGNTIYF. CDR3 sequence (DNA): TGTGCCAGCAGCGTCACAGGGGTAGCTGGAAACACCATATATTTT.

The rearrangement uses TRBV11-2 and TRBJ1-4; no reliable D call. The CDR3 runs to 13 residues. Trimming cost V 3 bases and J 0 bases, with 2 bases left between them. The germline V gene has CDR1 SGHAT and CDR2 FQNNGV. CDR3 in DNA: TGTGCCAGCAGCTTTTCAACTAATGAAAAACTGTTTTTT. Its translation: CASSFSTNEKLFF.

A few counts support this clone. V is TRBV15 and J is TRBJ2-7; no clear D gene. The germline gives CDR1 LNHNV, CDR2 YYDKDF (reference sequence). The CDR3 is 15 amino acids. The V end was cut by 0 bases, the J end by 6 bases, with 15 bases between. The CDR3 coding sequence is TGTGCCACCAGCAGAGATAGTGGCCCCCCCAGCGAGCAGTACTTC. Translation: CATSRDSGPPSEQYF.

This rearrangement joins TRBV7-5 to TRBJ2-1; the table names TRBD1, a call not compared with the DNA. TRBV7-5 is designated a pseudogene. The CDR3 covers 14 residues. For the CDR3, the DNA is TGTGTCAGAAGCTTGGGCACATCTTTCAATGAGCAGTTCTTC. Its translation is CVRSLGTSFNEQFF.

The J gene is TRBJ1-1, the V gene TRBV2; D unclear. Germline V gene lookup returns CDR1 SNHLY and CDR2 FYNNEI. The CDR3 length is 13 residues. V lost 6 bases and J 5 bases, leaving 13 bases between the germline ends. CDR3 nucleotides: TGTGCCAGCAGCCCAACTCGTGGAACTGAAGCTTTCTTT. Residues: CASSPTRGTEAFF.

This chain joins TRBV2 and TRBJ2-7; 8 bases agree with TRBD1. The V gene's germline CDR1 is SNHLY and CDR2 FYNNEI. Trimming removed 8 bases from V and 3 bases from J; junction bases left unmatched: 6. This CDR3 spans 13 amino acids. DNA of the CDR3: TGTGCCAGCGAGTCGGGACAGGTCTACGAGCAGTACTTC. Translated, it gives CASESGQVYEQYF.